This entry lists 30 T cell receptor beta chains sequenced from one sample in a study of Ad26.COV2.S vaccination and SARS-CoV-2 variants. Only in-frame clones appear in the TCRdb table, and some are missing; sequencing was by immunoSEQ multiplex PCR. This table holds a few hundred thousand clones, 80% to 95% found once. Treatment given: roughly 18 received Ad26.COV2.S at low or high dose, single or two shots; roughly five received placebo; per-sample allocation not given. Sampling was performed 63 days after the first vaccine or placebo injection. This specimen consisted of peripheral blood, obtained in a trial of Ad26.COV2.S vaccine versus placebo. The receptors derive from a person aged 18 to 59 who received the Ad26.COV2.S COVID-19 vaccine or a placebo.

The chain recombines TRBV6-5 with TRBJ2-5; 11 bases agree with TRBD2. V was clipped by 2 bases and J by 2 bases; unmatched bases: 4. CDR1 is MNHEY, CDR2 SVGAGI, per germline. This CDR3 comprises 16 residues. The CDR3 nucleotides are TGTGCCAGCAGTTACGATCTAGCGGGGGGACAAGAGACCCAGTACTTC. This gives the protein CASSYDLAGGQETQYF.

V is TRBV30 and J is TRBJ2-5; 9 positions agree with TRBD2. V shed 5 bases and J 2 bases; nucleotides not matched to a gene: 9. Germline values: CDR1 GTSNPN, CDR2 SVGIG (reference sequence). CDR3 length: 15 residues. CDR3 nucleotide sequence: TGTGCCTGGGCCTTAGCGGGGGCTGGACAAGAGACCCAGTACTTC. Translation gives CAWALAGAGQETQYF.

For the CDR3, the DNA is TGCAGCGCAGAGGGGCAGGGGCAGTTCTTC. Residues: CSAEGQGQFF. V and J are TRBV20-1 and TRBJ2-1, with D perhaps given as TRBD1 or TRBD2 (5 bases each). Germline loops: CDR1 DFQATT, CDR2 SNEGSKA (reference sequence). The CDR3 is 10 residues long.

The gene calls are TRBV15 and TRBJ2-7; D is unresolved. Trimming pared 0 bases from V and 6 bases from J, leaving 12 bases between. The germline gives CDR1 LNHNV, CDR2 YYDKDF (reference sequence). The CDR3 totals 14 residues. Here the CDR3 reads CATSRELRLSEQYF. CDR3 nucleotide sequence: TGTGCCACCAGCAGAGAACTACGGCTGTCCGAGCAGTACTTC.

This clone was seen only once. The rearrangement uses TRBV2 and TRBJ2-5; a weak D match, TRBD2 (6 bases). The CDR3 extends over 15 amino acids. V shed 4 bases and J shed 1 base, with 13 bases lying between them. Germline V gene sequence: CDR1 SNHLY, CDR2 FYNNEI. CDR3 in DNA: TGTGCCAGCAGTGGCCGGGACTGGGGCCAAGAGACCCAGTACTTC. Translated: CASSGRDWGQETQYF.

The CDR3 loop reads CASSFRGPGEETQYF. The CDR3 DNA reads TGTGCCAGCAGCTTTCGTGGGCCAGGGGAAGAGACCCAGTACTTC. J is TRBJ2-5 and V is TRBV7-2, with D possibly matching TRBD1 (6 bases). The V and J ends lost 3 bases and 3 bases respectively, with 14 bases between them. This CDR3 region has 15 residues. Germline-derived CDR1 and CDR2 are SGHTA and FQGNSA.

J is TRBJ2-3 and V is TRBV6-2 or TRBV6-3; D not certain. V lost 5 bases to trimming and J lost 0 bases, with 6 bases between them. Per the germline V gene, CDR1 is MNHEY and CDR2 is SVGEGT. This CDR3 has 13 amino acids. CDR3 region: CASSNLSTDTQYF. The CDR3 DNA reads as TGTGCCAGCAGTAACCTTAGCACAGATACGCAGTATTTT.

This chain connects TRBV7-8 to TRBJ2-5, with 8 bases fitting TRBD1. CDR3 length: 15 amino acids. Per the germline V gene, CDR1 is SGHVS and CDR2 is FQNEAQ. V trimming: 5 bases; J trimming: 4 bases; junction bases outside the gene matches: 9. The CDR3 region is CASSGQGGDVETQYF. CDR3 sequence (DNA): TGTGCCAGCAGCGGACAGGGTGGCGATGTAGAGACCCAGTACTTC.

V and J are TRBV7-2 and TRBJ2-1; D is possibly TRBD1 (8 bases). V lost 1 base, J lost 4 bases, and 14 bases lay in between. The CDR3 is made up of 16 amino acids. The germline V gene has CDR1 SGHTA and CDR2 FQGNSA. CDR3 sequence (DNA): TGTGCCAGCAGCTTAGAACAGGGGGGGTTTTACAATGAGCAGTTCTTC. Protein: CASSLEQGGFYNEQFF.

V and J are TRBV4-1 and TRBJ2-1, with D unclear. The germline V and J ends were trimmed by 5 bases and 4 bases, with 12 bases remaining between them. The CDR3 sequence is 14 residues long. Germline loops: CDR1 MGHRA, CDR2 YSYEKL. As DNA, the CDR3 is TGCGCCAGCAGCTCAGACGCGGATTACAATGAGCAGTTCTTC. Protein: CASSSDADYNEQFF.

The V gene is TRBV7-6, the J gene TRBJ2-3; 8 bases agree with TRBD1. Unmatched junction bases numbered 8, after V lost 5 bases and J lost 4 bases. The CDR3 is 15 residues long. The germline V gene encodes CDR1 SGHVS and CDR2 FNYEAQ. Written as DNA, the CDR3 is TGTGCCAGCAGCGTTACAGGGGGAGAATCAGATACGCAGTATTTT. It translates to CASSVTGGESDTQYF.

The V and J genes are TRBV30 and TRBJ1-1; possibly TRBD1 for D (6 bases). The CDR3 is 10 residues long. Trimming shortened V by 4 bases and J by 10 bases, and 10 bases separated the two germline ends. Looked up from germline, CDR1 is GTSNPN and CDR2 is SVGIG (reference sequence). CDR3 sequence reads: CAWMGGRAFF. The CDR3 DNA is TGTGCCTGGATGGGGGGCCGAGCTTTCTTT.

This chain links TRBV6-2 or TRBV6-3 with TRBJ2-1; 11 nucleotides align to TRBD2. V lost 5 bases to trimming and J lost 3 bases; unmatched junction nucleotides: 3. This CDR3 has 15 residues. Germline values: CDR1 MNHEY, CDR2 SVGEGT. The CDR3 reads CASSRLAGFYNEQFF. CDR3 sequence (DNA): TGTGCCAGCAGTCGACTAGCGGGATTCTACAATGAGCAGTTCTTC.

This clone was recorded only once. The CDR3 nucleotides are TGTGCCAGCAGTTACCCCTTAGTTTACGAGCAGTACTTC. Residues: CASSYPLVYEQYF. The rearrangement joins TRBV6-6 to TRBJ2-7; D is ambiguous. The CDR3 has 13 residues. Per the germline V gene, CDR1 is MNHNY and CDR2 is SVGAGI (reference sequence). With 2 bases removed from V and 4 bases from J, the gap between germline ends came to 9 bases.

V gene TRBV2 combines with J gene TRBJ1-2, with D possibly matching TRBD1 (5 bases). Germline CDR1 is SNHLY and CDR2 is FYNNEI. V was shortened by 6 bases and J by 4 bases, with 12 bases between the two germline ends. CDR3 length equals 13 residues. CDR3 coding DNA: TGTGCCAGCAGCACCGGGACTATCTATGGCTACACCTTC. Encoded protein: CASSTGTIYGYTF.

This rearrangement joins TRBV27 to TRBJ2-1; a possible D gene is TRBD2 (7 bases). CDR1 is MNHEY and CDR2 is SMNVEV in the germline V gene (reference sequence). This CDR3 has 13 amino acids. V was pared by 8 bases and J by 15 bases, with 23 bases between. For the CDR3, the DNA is TGTGCCAGCCGCTTAGAGGGGGGGCCGGTGGCGTTCTTC. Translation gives CASRLEGGPVAFF.

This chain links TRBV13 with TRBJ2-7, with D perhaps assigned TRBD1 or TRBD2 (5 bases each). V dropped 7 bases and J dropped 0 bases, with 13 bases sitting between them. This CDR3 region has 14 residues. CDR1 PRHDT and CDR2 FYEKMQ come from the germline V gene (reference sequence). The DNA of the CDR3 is TGTGCCAGCAAGACAGAAGGGAGCTCCTACGAGCAGTACTTC. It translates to CASKTEGSSYEQYF.

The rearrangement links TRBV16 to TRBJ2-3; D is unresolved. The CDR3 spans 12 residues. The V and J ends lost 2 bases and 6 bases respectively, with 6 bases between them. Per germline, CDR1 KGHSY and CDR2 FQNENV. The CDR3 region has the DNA TGTGCCAGCAGCCAAGCTGGCGATACGCAGTATTTT. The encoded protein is CASSQAGDTQYF. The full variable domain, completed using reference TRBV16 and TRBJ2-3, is GEEVAQTPKHLVRGEGQKAKLYCAPIKGHSYVFWYQQVLKNEFKFLISFQNENVFDETGMPKERFSAKCLPNSPCSLEIQATKLEDSAVYFCASSQAGDTQYFGPGTRLTVL.

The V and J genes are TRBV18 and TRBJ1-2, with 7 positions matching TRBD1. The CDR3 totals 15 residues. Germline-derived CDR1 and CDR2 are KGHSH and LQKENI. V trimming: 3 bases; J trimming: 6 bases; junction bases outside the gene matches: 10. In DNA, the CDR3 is TGTGCCAGCTCACCCCTACGGGACAGCTATGATGGCTACACCTTC. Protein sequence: CASSPLRDSYDGYTF.

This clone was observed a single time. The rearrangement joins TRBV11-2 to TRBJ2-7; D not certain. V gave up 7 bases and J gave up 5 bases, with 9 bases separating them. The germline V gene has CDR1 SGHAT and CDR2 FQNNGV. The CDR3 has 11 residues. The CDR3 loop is CASTTTDEQYF. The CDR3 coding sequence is TGTGCCAGCACCACTACGGACGAGCAGTACTTC.

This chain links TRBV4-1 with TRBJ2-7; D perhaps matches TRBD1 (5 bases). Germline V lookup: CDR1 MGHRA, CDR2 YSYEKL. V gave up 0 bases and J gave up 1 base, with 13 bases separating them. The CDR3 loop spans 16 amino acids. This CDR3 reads CASSQDPGSGSYEQYF. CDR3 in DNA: TGCGCCAGCAGCCAAGATCCGGGCTCAGGGTCCTACGAGCAGTACTTC.

The DNA of the CDR3 is TGTGCCAGCAGCGTAGGCGGAGGGACAGGGCCTCTAGCCAAAAACATTCAGTACTTC. Its protein is CASSVGGGTGPLAKNIQYF. V and J are TRBV9 and TRBJ2-4; 9 bases fit TRBD1. V lost 0 bases to trimming and J lost 0 bases; unmatched junction nucleotides: 10. This CDR3 has 19 amino acids. The germline CDR1 and CDR2 sequences are SGDLS and YYNGEE.

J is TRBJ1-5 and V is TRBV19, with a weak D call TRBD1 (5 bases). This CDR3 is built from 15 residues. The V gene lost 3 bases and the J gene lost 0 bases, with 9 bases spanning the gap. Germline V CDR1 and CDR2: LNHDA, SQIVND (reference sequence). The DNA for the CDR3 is TGTGCCAGTAGTATGGGGGGGTATAGCAATCAGCCCCAGCATTTT. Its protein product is CASSMGGYSNQPQHF. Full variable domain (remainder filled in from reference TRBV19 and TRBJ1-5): DGGITQSPKYLFRKEGQNVTLSCEQNLNHDAMYWYRQDPGQGLRLIYYSQIVNDFQKGDIAEGYSVSREKKESFPLTVTSAQKNPTAFYLCASSMGGYSNQPQHFGDGTRLSIL.

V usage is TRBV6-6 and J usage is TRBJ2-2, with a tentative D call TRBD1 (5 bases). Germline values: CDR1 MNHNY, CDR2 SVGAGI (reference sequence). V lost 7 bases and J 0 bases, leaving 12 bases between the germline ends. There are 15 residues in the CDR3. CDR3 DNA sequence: TGTGCCAGCACTCAGGGTGCCGCGAACACCGGGGAGCTGTTTTTT. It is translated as CASTQGAANTGELFF.

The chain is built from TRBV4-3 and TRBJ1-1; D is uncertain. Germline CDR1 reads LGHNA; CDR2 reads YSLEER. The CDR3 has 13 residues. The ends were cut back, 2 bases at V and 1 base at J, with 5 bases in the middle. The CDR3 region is CASSQLQNTEAFF. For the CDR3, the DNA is TGCGCCAGCAGCCAATTACAGAACACTGAAGCTTTCTTT.

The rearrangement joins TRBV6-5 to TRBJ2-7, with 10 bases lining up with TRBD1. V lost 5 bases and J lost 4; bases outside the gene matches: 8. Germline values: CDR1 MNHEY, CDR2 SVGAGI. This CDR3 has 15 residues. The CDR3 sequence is CASSNRDRGSYEQYF. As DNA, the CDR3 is TGTGCCAGCAGTAACCGGGACAGGGGTTCGTACGAGCAGTACTTC.

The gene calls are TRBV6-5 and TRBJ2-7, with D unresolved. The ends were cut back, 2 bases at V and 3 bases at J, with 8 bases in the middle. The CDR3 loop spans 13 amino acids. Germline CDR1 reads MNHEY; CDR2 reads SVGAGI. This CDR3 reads CASSYLGSYEQYF. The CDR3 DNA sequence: TGTGCCAGCAGTTACCTGGGCAGCTACGAGCAGTACTTC.

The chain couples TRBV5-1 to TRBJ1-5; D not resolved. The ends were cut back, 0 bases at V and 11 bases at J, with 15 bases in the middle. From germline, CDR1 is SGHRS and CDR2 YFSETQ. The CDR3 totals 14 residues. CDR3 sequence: CASSLGQPLGSQHF. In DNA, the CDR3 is TGCGCCAGCAGCTTGGGGCAGCCCTTGGGGTCCCAGCATTTT.

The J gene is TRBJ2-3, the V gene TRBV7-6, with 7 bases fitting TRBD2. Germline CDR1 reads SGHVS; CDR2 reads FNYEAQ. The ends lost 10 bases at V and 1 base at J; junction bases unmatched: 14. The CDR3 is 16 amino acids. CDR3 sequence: CATTVRGAGGTDTQYF. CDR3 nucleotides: TGTGCCACCACCGTCCGCGGCGCGGGGGGCACAGATACGCAGTATTTT.

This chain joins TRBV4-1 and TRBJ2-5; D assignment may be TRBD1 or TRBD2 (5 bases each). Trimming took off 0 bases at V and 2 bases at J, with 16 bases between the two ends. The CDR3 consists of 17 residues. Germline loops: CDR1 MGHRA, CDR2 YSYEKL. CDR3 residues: CASSQDSPGRTQETQYF. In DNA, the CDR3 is TGCGCCAGCAGCCAAGATTCCCCGGGGCGAACACAAGAGACCCAGTACTTC.